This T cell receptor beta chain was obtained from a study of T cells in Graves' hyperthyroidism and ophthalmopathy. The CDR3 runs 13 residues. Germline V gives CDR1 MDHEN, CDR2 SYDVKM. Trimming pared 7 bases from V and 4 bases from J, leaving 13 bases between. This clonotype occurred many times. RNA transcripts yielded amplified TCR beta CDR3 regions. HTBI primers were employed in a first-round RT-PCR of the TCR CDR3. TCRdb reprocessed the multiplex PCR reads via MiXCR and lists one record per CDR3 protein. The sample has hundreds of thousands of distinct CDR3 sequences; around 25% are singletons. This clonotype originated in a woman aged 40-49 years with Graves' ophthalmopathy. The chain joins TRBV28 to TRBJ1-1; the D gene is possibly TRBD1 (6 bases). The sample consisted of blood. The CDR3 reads CASTTGRSTEAFF. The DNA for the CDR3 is TGTGCCAGCACTACAGGGAGGAGCACTGAAGCTTTCTTT.